What follows describes a single T cell receptor beta chain. These data are taken from a study of blood T cell repertoires in COVID-19. Study-level background: Researchers got acute and convalescent COVID-19 samples from the United States, Italy and Spain. In each case, the material was cDNA or gDNA derived from T cells, B-cell-depleted T cells, or PBMCs.

Trimming took off 0 bases at V and 10 bases at J, with 9 bases between the two ends. The CDR3 spans 12 residues. Germline-derived CDR1 and CDR2 are SGHNT and YYREEE (reference sequence). Authors' processing steps: Scientists estimated how many nucleated cells there were by amplifying reference gene primers. Sequencing used immunoSEQ multiplex PCR; TCRdb keeps in-frame clones, though not all of them. V and J calls and clone size are given by that table; D and trimming were obtained from the DNA. The sample shows about 190,000 clones, approximately 78% of them seen only once. The receptor's source is an elderly woman with active or convalescent COVID-19. The specimen was peripheral blood. The rearrangement links TRBV5-4 to TRBJ2-3, with TRBD2 as a possible D gene (6 bases). The CDR3 DNA sequence: TGTGCCAGCAGCTTGGCCGGGGGTTCGCAGTATTTT. This codes for CASSLAGGSQYF.